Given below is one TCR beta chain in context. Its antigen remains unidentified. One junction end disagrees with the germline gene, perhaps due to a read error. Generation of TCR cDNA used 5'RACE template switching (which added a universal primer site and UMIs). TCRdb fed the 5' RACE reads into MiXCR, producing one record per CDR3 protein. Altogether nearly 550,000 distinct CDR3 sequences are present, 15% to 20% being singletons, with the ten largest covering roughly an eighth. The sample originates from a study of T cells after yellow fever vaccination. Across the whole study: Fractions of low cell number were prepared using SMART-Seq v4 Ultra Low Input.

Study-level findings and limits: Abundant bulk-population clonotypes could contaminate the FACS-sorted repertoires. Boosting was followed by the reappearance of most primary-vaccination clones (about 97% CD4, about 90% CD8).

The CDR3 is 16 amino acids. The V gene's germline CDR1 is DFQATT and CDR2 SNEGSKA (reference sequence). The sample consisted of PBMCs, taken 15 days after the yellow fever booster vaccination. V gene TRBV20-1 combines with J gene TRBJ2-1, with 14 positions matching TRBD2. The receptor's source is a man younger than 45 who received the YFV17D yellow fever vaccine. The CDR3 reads CSAKGLAGERDNEPFF. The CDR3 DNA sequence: TGCAGTGCCAAGGGACTAGCGGGAGAAAGGGACAATGAGCCGTTCTTC.